This entry features one TCR beta chain sequence. This clone's antigen is unknown. Per-base quality was not reported, and no clone a single base away is much larger than it. The data are from a study of blood T cell repertoires in COVID-19 (dated by TCRdb to 2018 to 2020). The study in broad terms: Collaborator samples came from the United States, Italy and Spain and covered acute and convalescent phases of COVID-19. Where available, HLA class I and class II types were taken from metadata supplied by the sample provider and were not determined by assay-based typing. The material from the prospective study consisted of cDNA or gDNA derived from T cells, B-cell-depleted T cells, or PBMCs. The samples were drawn from the first 160 participants of the ongoing ImmuneRACE study and from 1,254 subjects provided by 6 global collaborators. Subjects who had been exposed to COVID-19, were actively infected with it, or had recovered from it provided the deeply sampled blood TCRbeta repertoires that made up the dataset. The repertoires were released in a freely available public database intended as a resource for research on the immune response to SARS-CoV-2. A de-identified subject ID, COVID-19 status, age in years and sex were almost always included in the sample metadata. The paper as a whole reports these results and caveats: The quantity of clinical and demographic metadata differed by source and by participant and was supplied without curation.

TCRbeta CDR3 regions were amplified from genomic DNA by means of the immunoSEQ Assay, a bias-controlled multiplex PCR. Under the source paper's analysis protocol: The number of nucleated cells in each sample was estimated from the amplification of reference gene primers within the assay. To quantify the absolute abundance of each unique TCRbeta CDR3 rearrangement, sequence reads were collapsed and filtered. For each sample, productive Simpson clonality was calculated as the square root of Simpson's diversity index across productive rearrangements. The clones in this table, taken by TCRdb from immuneACCESS, are in-frame only. Not every clone is retained; where verified, under half of the shortfall comes from an unresolved V gene, and the cause of the rest is unknown. The DNA was the basis for D and trimming; V, J and clone size are from that table. In this sample the table shows tens of thousands of clones, 88% of which occur a single time. Over 2.5% of the sample rests with the top ten.

Whole blood was collected in K2EDTA tubes by collaborating institutions according to the institutions' own protocols. Collaborator samples were shipped for TCRbeta analysis as frozen whole blood, isolated PBMCs, or DNA extracted from either sample type. Reading from cysteine to phenylalanine, the CDR3 counts 14 amino acids. The kept DNA is CDR3 alone, 42 bases in frame from the first base. The germline V gene specifies MNHNS as CDR1 and SASEGT as CDR2. From V the trimming removes 3 bases and from J it removes 2 bases, while the gene matches leave 3 bases of the junction unaccounted for. The receptor comes from a man aged 50-59 years with active COVID-19. The sample consisted of peripheral blood. The chain is encoded by TRBV6-1 joined to TRBJ1-2, with TRBD1 identical over 7 junction bases. The DNA sequence reads TGTGCCAGCAGTGATACAGGGGACAACTATGGCTACACCTTC. The resulting protein is CASSDTGDNYGYTF.